The T cell receptor beta chain under discussion was sequenced for a study of blood T cell repertoires in COVID-19. This clone was counted only a few times. The data were produced by immunoSEQ multiplex PCR, yet TCRdb's version contains in-frame clones alone and is incomplete. The data contain around 200,000 clones, roughly 80% of them singletons. Between the trimmed V and J ends, which lost 1 base and 4 bases, there was a span of 9 bases. CDR1 and CDR2 (germline): SEHNR, FQNEAQ (reference sequence). This CDR3 is 14 amino acids long. The chain is built from TRBV7-9 and TRBJ2-3, with D maybe TRBD2 (5 bases). Sequenced: peripheral blood. The clonotype comes from a woman in her seventies with COVID-19, enrolled during active disease. CDR3 sequence (DNA): TGTGCCAGCAGCTTAGACCGGACTGCAGATACGCAGTATTTT. Residues: CASSLDRTADTQYF.